A single sample gave rise to the 32 T cell receptor beta chains below, sequenced in a study of Graves' ophthalmopathy and Graves' hyperthyroidism. TCR beta CDR3 regions were amplified from RNA transcripts. Investigators did first-round RT-PCR with HTBI primers, then second-round multiplex PCR. TCRdb itself ran the multiplex PCR reads through MiXCR, one entry per CDR3 protein. Found here are around 520,000 distinct CDR3 sequences, roughly 40% of them singletons; the top ten hold about 4.2%. The specimen was peripheral blood or thyroid tissue (not recorded which). The source of these receptors is an adult man with Graves' hyperthyroidism.

In its sample, this clonotype was seen many times. Here the CDR3 reads CASSYEGGALHF. For the CDR3, the DNA is TGTGCCAGCAGCTACGAGGGGGGGGCCCTCCACTTT. This sequence joins TRBV6-5 and TRBJ1-6; D might be TRBD1 (6 bases). The CDR3 extends over 12 amino acids. CDR1 and CDR2 from the germline V gene are MNHEY and SVGAGI. V dropped 6 bases and J dropped 14 bases, with 14 bases sitting between them.

This chain links TRBV29-1 with TRBJ2-5; 7 bases fit TRBD1. This CDR3 is 9 amino acids long. Trimming took 7 bases from V and 9 from J; bases not matched to a gene: 2. Germline assignment: CDR1 SQVTM and CDR2 ANQGSEA. Here the CDR3 DNA reads TGCAGCGCTCAGGGGGCCCAGTACTTC. It translates to CSAQGAQYF.

V gene TRBV19 combines with J gene TRBJ1-2; TRBD1 agrees at 9 bases. The germline gives CDR1 LNHDA, CDR2 SQIVND (reference sequence). The CDR3 has 15 residues. After removal of 5 bases from V and 0 bases from J, the junction contained 4 bases not matched to a gene. CDR3: CASSPGQGTNYGYTF. The CDR3 DNA is TGTGCCAGTAGTCCCGGACAGGGGACTAACTATGGCTACACCTTC.

This clonotype was counted many times. The chain uses TRBV10-3 and TRBJ2-7, with 8 bases fitting TRBD2. V gave up 3 bases and J gave up 1 base; unmatched junction bases: 5. The CDR3 consists of 15 residues. Germline CDR1 is ENHRY and CDR2 is SYGVKD. CDR3 in amino acids: CAISETAGESYEQYF. DNA for the CDR3: TGTGCCATCAGTGAAACAGCGGGAGAATCCTACGAGCAGTACTTC.

This clonotype was observed many times. The rearrangement joins TRBV7-2 to TRBJ2-7; D perhaps matches TRBD1 (6 bases). The V end was cut by 5 bases, the J end by 3 bases, with 8 bases between. CDR1 is SGHTA and CDR2 is FQGNSA in the germline V gene. The CDR3 totals 12 residues. CDR3 nucleotide sequence: TGTGCCAGCAGCATAGGGGGCTACGAGCAGTACTTC. Its protein is CASSIGGYEQYF. The variable domain in full, with the rest retrieved from reference TRBV7-2 and TRBJ2-7, is GAGVSQSPSNKVTEKGKDVELRCDPISGHTALYWYRQSLGQGLEFLIYFQGNSAPDKSGLPSDRFSAERTGGSVSTLTIQRTQQEDSAVYLCASSIGGYEQYFGPGTRLTVT.

This clonotype was seen more than once but under ten times. The chain links TRBV7-8 to TRBJ2-7, with 7 bases fitting TRBD1. This CDR3 spans 14 amino acids. Germline V gene data show CDR1 as SGHVS and CDR2 as FQNEAQ. J lost 3 bases, V lost 5 bases, and 7 bases had no gene match. The CDR3 spells CASSQGDRDYEQYF. The CDR3 bases are TGTGCCAGCAGCCAAGGCGACAGGGACTACGAGCAGTACTTC.

This clonotype was seen at least ten times. The chain links TRBV11-2 to TRBJ1-3; D remains ambiguous. This CDR3 has 16 residues. CDR1 SGHAT and CDR2 FQNNGV come from the germline V gene. V lost 5 bases and J lost 0, with 14 bases in between. CDR3 protein: CASSRTGLNSGNTIYF. For the CDR3, the DNA is TGTGCCAGCAGCCGTACGGGCCTCAACTCTGGAAACACCATATATTTT.

With regard to this clonotype: The CDR3 end shows no conserved phenylalanine or tryptophan, and so a read error is likely. This chain uses TRBV5-1 with TRBJ2-5; possibly TRBD2 for D (5 bases). The CDR3 is made up of 17 amino acids. Trimming removed 0 bases at V and 5 bases at J, with 20 bases between. Germline V gives CDR1 SGHRS, CDR2 YFSETQ. Here the CDR3 reads CASSLGVGKSGDETQYL. For the CDR3, the DNA is TGCGCCAGCAGCTTGGGGGTAGGCAAGAGCGGAGACGAGACCCAGTACCTC.

A single count supports this clonotype. The rearrangement joins TRBV29-1 to TRBJ2-7; D is unresolved. V was shortened by 8 bases and J by 5 bases, with 10 bases between the two germline ends. The CDR3 contains 10 residues. Germline V lookup: CDR1 SQVTM, CDR2 ANQGSEA. The CDR3 nucleotides are TGCAGCTTAGCTAGGGACGAGCAGTACTTC. Translation: CSLARDEQYF.

At least ten counts were recorded for this clonotype. The J gene is TRBJ2-7, the V gene TRBV29-1; TRBD1 agrees at 8 bases. V shed 5 bases and J 4 bases; nucleotides not matched to a gene: 7. The CDR3 sequence is 13 residues long. Germline assignment: CDR1 SQVTM and CDR2 ANQGSEA. CDR3 DNA: TGCAGCGTTCTCGACAGGGGCGGGTACGAGCAGTACTTC. Protein: CSVLDRGGYEQYF.

The chain employs TRBV29-1 and TRBJ2-3; D ambiguous. Trimming pared 7 bases from V and 3 bases from J, leaving 11 bases between. Looked up from germline, CDR1 is SQVTM and CDR2 is ANQGSEA. This CDR3 spans 12 amino acids. The CDR3 protein is CSAKDGTDTQYF. The CDR3 coding sequence is TGCAGCGCTAAGGACGGGACAGATACGCAGTATTTT.

This clonotype was seen a handful of times. The V and J genes are TRBV4-1 and TRBJ1-6; D is unclear. The V gene's germline CDR1 is MGHRA and CDR2 YSYEKL. V was clipped by 0 bases and J by 13 bases, with 13 bases between them. The CDR3 consists of 14 residues. CDR3 protein: CASSQDKGPGPLHF. The DNA for the CDR3 is TGCGCCAGCAGCCAAGATAAAGGGCCGGGCCCCCTCCACTTT.

The V and J genes are TRBV15 and TRBJ2-7; TRBD1 aligns across 9 bases. The CDR3 is made up of 16 amino acids. Germline CDR1 reads LNHNV; CDR2 reads YYDKDF (reference sequence). V was pared by 3 bases and J by 7 bases, with 13 bases of the junction left unmatched. Here the CDR3 reads CATSSVGDRGTTEQYF. CDR3 sequence (DNA): TGTGCCACCAGCAGTGTCGGAGACAGGGGGACGACGGAGCAGTACTTC.

The chain employs TRBV2 and TRBJ2-7; possibly TRBD1 for D (6 bases). Matching the DNA end better, TRBJ2-1 makes the J call doubtful. CDR1 is SNHLY, CDR2 FYNNEI, per germline. This CDR3 comprises 16 residues. CDR3 protein: CASSDHEGESYNEQFF. DNA of the CDR3: TGTGCCAGCAGTGATCACGAGGGGGAGTCCTACAATGAGCAGTTCTTC.

This chain connects TRBV10-3 to TRBJ1-2; TRBD1 might be the D (5 bases). The CDR3 runs 14 residues. The germline CDR1 and CDR2 sequences are ENHRY and SYGVKD. V was trimmed by 4 bases and J by 5 bases, leaving 14 bases between them. CDR3 sequence reads: CAISVGKGTYGYTF. The CDR3 bases are TGTGCCATCAGTGTCGGCAAGGGGACTTATGGCTACACCTTC.

In the case of this clonotype: This may arise from a read error, as a much more abundant clone is one base away. Since the CDR3 does not end with the conserved phenylalanine or tryptophan, this likely comes from a read error. V is TRBV14 and J is TRBJ1-2, with a weak D call TRBD1 (6 bases). Germline CDR1 reads SGHDN; CDR2 reads FVKESK. This CDR3 comprises 15 residues. With 1 base removed from V and 4 bases from J, the gap between germline ends came to 13 bases. The CDR3 sequence: CASSQGGAAAYGYTS. In DNA form, the CDR3 reads TGTGCCAGCAGCCAAGGGGGGGCGGCGGCCTATGGCTACACCTCC.

Ten or more counts support this clonotype. The rearrangement joins TRBV7-2 to TRBJ2-7; D ambiguous. Germline-derived CDR1 and CDR2 are SGHTA and FQGNSA. Trimming took 5 bases from V and 7 from J, leaving 9 bases between them. The CDR3 consists of 11 residues. CDR3 loop: CASSAGREQYF. CDR3 nucleotide sequence: TGTGCCAGCAGCGCCGGTCGGGAGCAGTACTTC.

This rearrangement joins TRBV9 to TRBJ1-2, with D maybe TRBD1 (5 bases). The ends were cut back, 0 bases at V and 2 bases at J, with 11 bases in the middle. The CDR3 length is 15 residues. Germline CDR1 and CDR2: SGDLS and YYNGEE. The CDR3 DNA reads TGTGCCAGCAGCGTAGGCAGGGCGAACAACTATGGCTACACCTTC. It encodes CASSVGRANNYGYTF.

CDR3 region: CASTYRGRLNTEAFF. The CDR3 DNA is TGTGCCAGCACCTACAGGGGAAGACTGAACACTGAAGCTTTCTTT. The chain links TRBV6-2 or TRBV6-3 to TRBJ1-1; 7 nucleotides align to TRBD1. The CDR3 sequence is 15 residues long. Unmatched junction bases numbered 8, after V lost 7 bases and J lost 0 bases. Germline lookup yields CDR1 MNHEY and CDR2 SVGEGT.

In its sample, this clonotype was seen many times. V usage is TRBV5-1 and J usage is TRBJ2-7; D unresolved. Germline CDR1 is SGHRS and CDR2 is YFSETQ. This CDR3 has 16 residues. V was cut by 0 bases and J by 3 bases, with 16 bases left in between. In DNA, the CDR3 is TGCGCCAGCAGCTTGGATCCGGGTACTTCTCTCTACGAGCAGTACTTC. Amino acid sequence: CASSLDPGTSLYEQYF.

J is TRBJ1-6 and V is TRBV7-9, with unresolved D. Germline lookup yields CDR1 SEHNR and CDR2 FQNEAQ (reference sequence). The V end lost 5 bases, the J end lost 9 bases, and 8 bases lay between the germline ends. This CDR3 has 12 residues. The CDR3 reads CASSGSGSPLHF. CDR3 DNA sequence: TGTGCCAGCAGCGGAAGCGGTTCACCCCTCCACTTT.

There are a few counts of this clonotype. CDR3 protein: CASTKTGNGADRLHF. For the CDR3, the DNA is TGTGCCAGCACCAAGACAGGGAACGGCGCCGATCGCCTCCACTTT. The V call is TRBV6-6, the J call TRBJ1-6; 7 bases map to TRBD1. This CDR3 spans 15 amino acids. Germline CDR1 MNHNY, CDR2 SVGAGI (reference sequence). V lost 7 bases to trimming and J lost 15 bases; unmatched junction nucleotides: 18.

Of note for this clonotype: Compared with germline, one end of the junction differs, possibly owing to a read error. The chain has TRBV4-1 and TRBJ1-1; D is unclear. The germline gives CDR1 MGHRA, CDR2 YSYEKL. The CDR3 loop spans 13 amino acids. CDR3 DNA sequence: TGTGCCAGCAGCCAAGCGGTGGGCACTGAAGCTTTCTTT. This gives the protein CASSQAVGTEAFF.

The rearrangement links TRBV7-9 to TRBJ2-3; 9 positions match TRBD2. The CDR3 extends over 15 amino acids. J gave up 5 bases and V 6 bases, and 9 bases lay outside the gene matches. Per the germline V gene, CDR1 is SEHNR and CDR2 is FQNEAQ (reference sequence). CDR3: CASSFSGGQIDTQYF. The CDR3 nucleotides read TGTGCCAGCAGTTTCAGCGGGGGGCAGATAGATACGCAGTATTTT.

This chain links TRBV19 with TRBJ2-1; TRBD2 matches at 8 bases. This CDR3 has 15 amino acids. The V segment lost 3 bases and the J segment 8 bases; nucleotides outside the gene matches: 9. Germline CDR1 reads LNHDA; CDR2 reads SQIVND (reference sequence). The CDR3 protein is CASSMASGGGDEQFF. In DNA, the CDR3 is TGTGCCAGTAGTATGGCAAGCGGGGGTGGCGATGAGCAGTTCTTC.

This clonotype was recorded many times. V gene TRBV10-3 combines with J gene TRBJ1-1; possible D gene TRBD1, 5 bases. The CDR3 extends over 14 amino acids. From germline, CDR1 is ENHRY and CDR2 SYGVKD. The germline V and J ends were trimmed by 5 bases and 3 bases, with 13 bases remaining between them. The CDR3 spells CAISSQGGHTEAFF. In DNA, the CDR3 is TGTGCCATCAGTTCCCAGGGTGGACACACTGAAGCTTTCTTT.

The sample holds a few counts of this clonotype. The chain has TRBV15 and TRBJ2-7; weak D call: TRBD2 (6 bases). The CDR3 sequence is 15 residues long. Trimming took off 5 bases at V and 4 bases at J, with 18 bases between the two ends. Germline CDR1 reads LNHNV; CDR2 reads YYDKDF (reference sequence). The DNA for the CDR3 is TGTGCCACCAGCGAGGGGAGGCGCCTGATTTACGAGCAGTACTTC. This encodes CATSEGRRLIYEQYF.

This clonotype showed up many times. The CDR3 sequence: CASSFLSGTYEQYF. CDR3 coding DNA: TGTGCCAGCAGCTTTCTTAGCGGGACCTACGAGCAGTACTTC. This chain connects TRBV7-2 to TRBJ2-7, with 8 bases identical to TRBD2. V shed 3 bases, J shed 2 bases, and the junction held 3 bases outside the gene matches. Germline values: CDR1 SGHTA, CDR2 FQGNSA. The CDR3 runs to 14 residues.

The gene calls are TRBV15 and TRBJ1-2; 8 positions match TRBD1. The germline V gene encodes CDR1 LNHNV and CDR2 YYDKDF (reference sequence). The CDR3 is 14 amino acids. J gave up 6 bases and V 5 bases, and 8 bases lay outside the gene matches. CDR3 in DNA: TGTGCCACCAGCCGTCGAGACAGGGGCGATGGCTACACCTTC. This translates into CATSRRDRGDGYTF.

CDR3 bases: TGTGCCAGCGGGGTCTCCTACGAGCAGTACTTC. It codes for CASGVSYEQYF. The V gene is TRBV28, the J gene TRBJ2-7; D is undetermined. The CDR3 runs to 11 residues. V dropped 8 bases and J dropped 0 bases, with 5 bases sitting between them. The germline CDR1 and CDR2 sequences are MDHEN and SYDVKM.

As for this clonotype: Because the CDR3 is missing its conserved closing phenylalanine or tryptophan, this is likely a read error. The chain combines TRBV11-2 with TRBJ1-1; D gene ambiguous. Germline V lookup: CDR1 SGHAT, CDR2 FQNNGV. This CDR3 region has 13 residues. The V end lost 2 bases, the J end lost 1 base, and 5 bases lay between the germline ends. CDR3 sequence (DNA): TGTGCCAGCAGCTTAACGCCGAACACTGAAGCTTTCTCT. Translating gives CASSLTPNTEAFS.

This clonotype appeared many times. This chain uses TRBV13 with TRBJ2-6; either TRBD1 or TRBD2 may fit D (5 bases each). Trimming shortened V by 5 bases and J by 2 bases, and 13 bases separated the two germline ends. The CDR3 consists of 16 residues. The germline V gene encodes CDR1 PRHDT and CDR2 FYEKMQ (reference sequence). CDR3 residues: CASSPERGTGANVLTF. The CDR3 DNA sequence: TGTGCCAGCAGCCCAGAGAGGGGTACTGGGGCCAACGTCCTGACTTTC.